Sequencing of this TCR beta chain was carried out in a study of cytomegalovirus exposure and HLA in healthy donors. All the people who gave samples were healthy bone marrow donors. This clone was observed once. Its specificity is unknown. The PCR made use of 60 Vbeta and 13 Jbeta primers. Sequencing used immunoSEQ multiplex PCR; TCRdb keeps in-frame clones, though not all of them. The table records fewer than 150,000 clones, around 79% of them present only once. Study-level findings and limits: 150 to 200 TCR beta chains were listed as cytomegalovirus-associated. A later analysis showed HLA-associated TCR beta chains outstripping equally common others in clonal expansion.

CDR3 length equals 16 residues. V was trimmed by 4 bases and J by 5 bases, leaving 20 bases between them. Germline values: CDR1 LGHNA, CDR2 YSLEER. The chain links TRBV4-3 to TRBJ2-5; tentative D call: TRBD2 (6 bases). The sequence was collected from a woman in her 40s in good health and CMV-seronegative. The sample consisted of PBMCs. CDR3 sequence: CASSRNHGGNGETQYF. DNA for the CDR3: TGCGCCAGCAGCCGCAATCATGGGGGGAACGGGGAGACCCAGTACTTC.